The 19 T cell receptor beta chains listed next were all sequenced from one sample in a study of cytomegalovirus exposure and HLA in healthy donors. Amplification used 60 Vbeta primers and 13 Jbeta primers. TCRdb's table, derived via immunoSEQ multiplex PCR, lists solely in-frame clones and lacks some. Of 80,000 to 100,000 clones detected, more than 60% appear once; the ten largest clones hold around 2.3%. Sequencing was performed on PBMCs. Receptors originate from a man aged 45-65 years in good health and CMV-seronegative.

The rearrangement joins TRBV2 to TRBJ1-2, with no clear D. Germline values: CDR1 SNHLY, CDR2 FYNNEI. V gave up 3 bases and J gave up 2 bases, with 4 bases separating them. There are 12 residues in the CDR3. CDR3 DNA: TGTGCCAGCAGTGATCGGAACTATGGCTACACCTTC. Translation: CASSDRNYGYTF.

This clone was found once. The V call is TRBV7-9, the J call TRBJ1-5; D is uncertain. Germline V gene data show CDR1 as SEHNR and CDR2 as FQNEAQ (reference sequence). Trimming took 1 base from V and 5 from J, leaving 12 bases between them. This CDR3 contains 15 residues. In nucleotides, the CDR3 is TGTGCCAGCAGCTTAGATAGGGAGGAGGATCAGCCCCAGCATTTT. The encoded protein is CASSLDREEDQPQHF.

This clone was detected a few times. The V and J genes are TRBV4-1 and TRBJ1-4; D perhaps matches TRBD1 (5 bases). Trimming stripped 5 bases from V and 7 bases from J, with 17 bases between. The CDR3 sequence is 15 residues long. Per germline, CDR1 MGHRA and CDR2 YSYEKL. CDR3 sequence: CASSSSVGEGEKLFF. CDR3 DNA: TGCGCCAGCAGCTCCTCGGTAGGGGAGGGTGAAAAACTGTTTTTT.

The CDR3 nucleotides are TGTGCCAGCAGTTTTAAGGGGGCGACTGAAGCTTTCTTT. Translating gives CASSFKGATEAFF. This rearrangement joins TRBV27 to TRBJ1-1; 7 bases map to TRBD1. Germline V CDR1 and CDR2: MNHEY, SMNVEV (reference sequence). The junction had 3 bases not matched to a gene; V was cut back by 3 bases and J by 5 bases. The CDR3 is 13 residues long.

The V gene is TRBV9, the J gene TRBJ1-1; no definite D call. With 1 base removed from V and 6 bases from J, the gap between germline ends came to 13 bases. The germline gives CDR1 SGDLS, CDR2 YYNGEE. The CDR3 totals 14 residues. CDR3 in amino acids: CASSVNPTRAEAFF. The CDR3 coding sequence is TGTGCCAGCAGCGTAAATCCCACCCGGGCTGAAGCTTTCTTT. Combining the CDR3 with reference TRBV9 and TRBJ1-1 gives the whole variable domain DSGVTQTPKHLITATGQRVTLRCSPRSGDLSVYWYQQSLDQGLQFLIQYYNGEERAKGNILERFSAQQFPDLHSELNLSSLELGDSALYFCASSVNPTRAEAFFGQGTRLTVV.

A single count supports this clone. The chain recombines TRBV28 with TRBJ2-1; D perhaps matches TRBD1 (6 bases). The CDR3 has 16 residues. Germline V CDR1 and CDR2: MDHEN, SYDVKM. V lost 7 bases, J lost 0 bases, and 16 bases lay in between. The CDR3: CASKPPGQLSYNEQFF. The DNA for the CDR3 is TGTGCCAGCAAGCCCCCGGGACAACTCTCCTACAATGAGCAGTTCTTC.

This clone is termed medium-sized (0.01 to 0.1%). The rearrangement joins TRBV7-9 to TRBJ2-1; TRBD2 aligns across 13 bases. The CDR3 runs 17 residues. Germline values: CDR1 SEHNR, CDR2 FQNEAQ (reference sequence). V trimming: 5 bases; J trimming: 7 bases; junction bases outside the gene matches: 11. CDR3 protein: CASSTRTSGSPMNEQFF. Here the CDR3 DNA reads TGTGCCAGCAGCACACGGACTAGCGGGAGCCCCATGAATGAGCAGTTCTTC.

This rearrangement joins TRBV18 to TRBJ2-4; no reliable D call. CDR3 size: 15 residues. Germline CDR1 is KGHSH and CDR2 is LQKENI. Trimming removed 3 bases from V and 3 bases from J, with 12 bases in between. In DNA form, the CDR3 reads TGTGCCAGCTCACCCCCGCCCTTCGGCAAAAACATTCAGTACTTC. Its translation is CASSPPPFGKNIQYF.

The chain couples TRBV27 to TRBJ1-1; 10 bases agree with TRBD1. With 0 bases clipped from V and 4 bases from J, the junction kept 8 bases outside the gene matches. The CDR3 is 17 residues long. The germline gives CDR1 MNHEY, CDR2 SMNVEV (reference sequence). CDR3 DNA: TGTGCCAGCAGTTTATCAGGGGACAGGGGCCGGAGCACTGAAGCTTTCTTT. This codes for CASSLSGDRGRSTEAFF.

The chain links TRBV4-3 to TRBJ1-1; 11 bases fit TRBD1. V lost 3 bases, J lost 0 bases, and 12 bases stayed unmatched. Germline V lookup: CDR1 LGHNA, CDR2 YSLEER. The CDR3 covers 19 residues. The CDR3 is CASSQGWGQGDEMNTEAFF. The CDR3, as DNA: TGCGCCAGCAGCCAGGGGTGGGGACAGGGGGACGAAATGAACACTGAAGCTTTCTTT.

The rearrangement links TRBV10-3 to TRBJ1-5, with D tentatively TRBD1 (5 bases). The germline V gene encodes CDR1 ENHRY and CDR2 SYGVKD. CDR3 length: 14 residues. Trimming cost V 4 bases and J 2 bases, with 9 bases left between them. The CDR3 loop reads CAISAGGGNQPQHF. The CDR3 region has the DNA TGTGCCATCAGTGCGGGGGGAGGCAATCAGCCCCAGCATTTT.

J is TRBJ1-1 and V is TRBV30, with no clear D. CDR3 length: 16 amino acids. CDR1 is GTSNPN and CDR2 is SVGIG in the germline V gene (reference sequence). V was shortened by 4 bases and J by 1 base, with 19 bases between the two germline ends. The CDR3 DNA sequence: TGTGCCTGGACGTATCAGGTGTTCAATGGGAACACTGAAGCTTTCTTT. Protein product: CAWTYQVFNGNTEAFF.

This rearrangement joins TRBV28 to TRBJ2-7; D gene uncertain. There are 11 residues in the CDR3. Germline CDR1 reads MDHEN; CDR2 reads SYDVKM. Trimming left V 6 bases short and J 4 bases short, with 7 bases between. The CDR3 DNA follows: TGTGCCAGCAGGTCAGTTTACGAGCAGTACTTC. This codes for CASRSVYEQYF.

The chain employs TRBV27 and TRBJ1-1, with D unresolved. The V and J ends lost 7 bases and 4 bases respectively, with 16 bases between them. CDR1 and CDR2 from the germline V gene are MNHEY and SMNVEV (reference sequence). The CDR3 has 14 residues. The CDR3 sequence is CASMVRGKITEAFF. For the CDR3, the DNA is TGTGCCAGCATGGTCCGGGGAAAAATCACTGAAGCTTTCTTT.

The chain recombines TRBV5-4 with TRBJ1-2; D remains unclear. V lost 5 bases to trimming and J lost 4 bases, with 18 bases between them. This CDR3 spans 15 amino acids. The germline V gene has CDR1 SGHNT and CDR2 YYREEE (reference sequence). The CDR3: CASRRYGREGYGYTF. The DNA of the CDR3 is TGTGCCAGCAGACGTTATGGCCGGGAGGGCTATGGCTACACCTTC.

This chain uses TRBV7-9 with TRBJ2-5, with D possibly matching TRBD2 (6 bases). Germline-derived CDR1 and CDR2 are SEHNR and FQNEAQ (reference sequence). This CDR3 is built from 17 residues. Between the trimmed V and J ends, which lost 5 bases and 5 bases, there was a span of 24 bases. CDR3 sequence: CASSAGPTAGGVETQYF. In nucleotides, the CDR3 is TGTGCCAGCAGCGCGGGCCCGACGGCTGGAGGGGTGGAGACCCAGTACTTC.

The V gene is TRBV6-5, the J gene TRBJ2-5, with TRBD1 as a possible D gene (5 bases). CDR1 is MNHEY and CDR2 is SVGAGI in the germline V gene. The CDR3 runs to 13 residues. Trimming left V 8 bases short and J 0 bases short, with 10 bases between. CDR3 residues: CASQGWYQETQYF. The DNA for the CDR3 is TGTGCCAGCCAGGGATGGTACCAAGAGACCCAGTACTTC.

The V call is TRBV19, the J call TRBJ1-2; possible D gene TRBD1, 5 bases. The germline gives CDR1 LNHDA, CDR2 SQIVND (reference sequence). V was pared by 3 bases and J by 6 bases, with 11 bases between. This CDR3 spans 13 amino acids. CDR3 residues: CASSIGAAHGYTF. The CDR3 nucleotides are TGTGCCAGTAGTATTGGGGCAGCGCATGGCTACACCTTC.

The rearrangement joins TRBV18 to TRBJ1-2; unclear D gene. The ends were cut back, 3 bases at V and 4 bases at J, with 6 bases in the middle. The germline gives CDR1 KGHSH, CDR2 LQKENI. CDR3 size: 12 residues. The chain's CDR3 is CASSPDSYGYTF. The CDR3 DNA reads as TGTGCCAGCTCACCCGATAGCTATGGCTACACCTTC.